This TCR beta chain was observed in a study of T cells after yellow fever vaccination. This clonotype has just a few counts. The antigen is undetermined. V gave up 3 bases and J gave up 8 bases; unmatched junction bases: 11. The germline CDR1 and CDR2 sequences are DFQATT and SNEGSKA (reference sequence). There are 16 residues in the CDR3. Whole-study results and caveats: The secondary T-cell response peaked on day 5, not day 15, but was weaker.

MiXCR, applied by TCRdb to the 5' RACE reads, yields one record per CDR3 protein. The profile shows some 220,000 distinct CDR3 sequences, approximately 3.2% of them singletons. This sequence was found in a man aged 18 to 35 who received the YFV17D yellow fever vaccine. The specimen comprised CD4+ T cells sorted from PBMCs, sampled 10 days after the yellow fever booster vaccination. The chain employs TRBV20-1 and TRBJ2-1; 12 bases line up with TRBD2. The CDR3 coding sequence is TGCAGTGCTAGGCTAGCGGGGGGGCCGATCGGGGATGAGCAGTTCTTC. This gives the protein CSARLAGGPIGDEQFF.